This T cell receptor (beta chain) is from a study of cytomegalovirus exposure and HLA in healthy donors. The CDR3 extends over 15 amino acids. V was clipped by 3 bases and J by 4 bases; unmatched bases: 6. Germline CDR1 is SGHTA and CDR2 is FQGTGA. 13 Jbeta primers and 60 Vbeta primers were used for the PCR. The method was immunoSEQ multiplex PCR; TCRdb's version includes in-frame clones alone and lacks a portion of them. The sample carries some 130,000 clones, around 77% recorded once. For this clone: What it binds is not known.

Study results and limitations: Testing in vitro showed a few CMV-associated chains specific for CMV antigens. The authors assumed roughly uniform sequencing depth across donors for presence/absence analyses. A later analysis revealed that TCR association rates differed between HLA loci, peaking at DRB1 and bottoming out at HLA-C. Accurate predictions that matched the HLA-A and HLA-B alleles of most subjects were reportedly made from TCR beta sequences.

J is TRBJ2-7 and V is TRBV7-3; 10 bases fit TRBD2. The sample taken for sequencing was PBMCs. This clonotype originated in a man aged 45-65 years in good health and CMV-seronegative. The CDR3 nucleotides read TGTGCCAGCAGCTTCACGGCTAGCGGGAGTTACGAGCAGTACTTC. Translated: CASSFTASGSYEQYF.